This T cell receptor beta chain was sequenced for a study of control samples from healthy donors and cancer patients. The CDR3 consists of 16 residues. CDR1 and CDR2 (germline): LGHDT, YNNKEL (reference sequence). The V and J ends lost 4 bases and 0 bases respectively, with 15 bases between them. TCRdb's table, derived via immunoSEQ multiplex PCR, lists solely in-frame clones and lacks some. The repertoire holds over 30,000 clones, with about 86% as singletons. This clone was counted a single time. The source material was PBMCs. V gene TRBV3-1 (or the pseudogene TRBV3-2) combines with J gene TRBJ1-1; no firm D call. The sequence derives from a woman in her thirties or forties with lung cancer. The CDR3 DNA is TGTGCCAGCAGCCCATTCAGGAGGAACATGAACACTGAAGCTTTCTTT. It codes for CASSPFRRNMNTEAFF.